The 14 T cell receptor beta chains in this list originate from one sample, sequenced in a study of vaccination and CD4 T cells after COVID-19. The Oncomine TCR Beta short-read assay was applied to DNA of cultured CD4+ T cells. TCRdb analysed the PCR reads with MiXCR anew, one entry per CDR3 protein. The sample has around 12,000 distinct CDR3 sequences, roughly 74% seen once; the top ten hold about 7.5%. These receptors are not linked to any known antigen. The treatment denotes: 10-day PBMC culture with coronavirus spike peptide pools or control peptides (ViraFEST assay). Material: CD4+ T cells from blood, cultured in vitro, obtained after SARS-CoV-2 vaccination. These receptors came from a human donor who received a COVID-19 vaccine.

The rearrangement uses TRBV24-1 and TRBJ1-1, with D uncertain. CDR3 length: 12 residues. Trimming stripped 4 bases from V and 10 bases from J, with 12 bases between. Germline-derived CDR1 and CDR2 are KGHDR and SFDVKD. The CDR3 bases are TGTGCCACCAGTGAGGGAGGGAGCGGAGCTTTCTTT. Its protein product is CATSEGGSGAFF.

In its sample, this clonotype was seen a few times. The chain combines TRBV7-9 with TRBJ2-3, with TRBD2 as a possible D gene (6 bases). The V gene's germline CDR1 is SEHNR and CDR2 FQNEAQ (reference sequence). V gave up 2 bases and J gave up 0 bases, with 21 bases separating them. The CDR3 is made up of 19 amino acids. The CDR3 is CASSLYRGAGRFSTDTQYF. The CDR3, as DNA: TGTGCCAGCAGCTTATACCGCGGGGCGGGTCGCTTTAGCACAGATACGCAGTATTTT.

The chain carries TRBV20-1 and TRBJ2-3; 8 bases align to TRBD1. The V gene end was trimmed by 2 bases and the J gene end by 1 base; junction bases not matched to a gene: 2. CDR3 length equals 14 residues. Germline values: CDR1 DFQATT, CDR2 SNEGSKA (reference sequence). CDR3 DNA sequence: TGCAGTGCTAGAAACAGGGGGGGCACAGATACGCAGTATTTT. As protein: CSARNRGGTDTQYF.

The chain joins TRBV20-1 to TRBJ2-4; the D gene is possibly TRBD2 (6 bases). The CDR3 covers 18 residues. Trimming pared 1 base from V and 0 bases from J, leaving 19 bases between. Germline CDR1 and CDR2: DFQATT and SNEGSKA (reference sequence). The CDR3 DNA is TGCAGTGCTAGAGTTCCGTCGGGGGTCCTACCAGCCAAAAACATTCAGTACTTC. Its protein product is CSARVPSGVLPAKNIQYF.

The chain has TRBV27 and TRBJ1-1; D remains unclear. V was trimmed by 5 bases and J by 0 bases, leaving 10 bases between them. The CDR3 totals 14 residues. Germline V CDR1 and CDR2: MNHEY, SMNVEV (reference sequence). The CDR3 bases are TGTGCCAGCAGTCCGCTGAGGGTGAACACTGAAGCTTTCTTT. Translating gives CASSPLRVNTEAFF.

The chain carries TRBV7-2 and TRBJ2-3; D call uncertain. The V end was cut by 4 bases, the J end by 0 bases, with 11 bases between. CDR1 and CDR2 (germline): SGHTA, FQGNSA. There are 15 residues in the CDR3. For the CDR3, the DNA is TGTGCCAGCAGCTACTTGTCTAGGAGCACAGATACGCAGTATTTT. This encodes CASSYLSRSTDTQYF.

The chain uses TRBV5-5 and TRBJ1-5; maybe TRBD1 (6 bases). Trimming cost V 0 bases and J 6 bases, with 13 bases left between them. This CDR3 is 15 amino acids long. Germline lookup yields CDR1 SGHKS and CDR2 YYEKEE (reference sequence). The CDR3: CASSLDSQGGQPQHF. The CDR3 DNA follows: TGTGCCAGCAGCTTGGATTCACAGGGAGGTCAGCCCCAGCATTTT. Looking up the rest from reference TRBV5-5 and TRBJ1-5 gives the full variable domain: DAGVTQSPTHLIKTRGQQVTLRCSPISGHKSVSWYQQVLGQGPQFIFQYYEKEERGRGNFPDRFSARQFPNYSSELNVNALLLGDSALYLCASSLDSQGGQPQHFGDGTRLSIL.

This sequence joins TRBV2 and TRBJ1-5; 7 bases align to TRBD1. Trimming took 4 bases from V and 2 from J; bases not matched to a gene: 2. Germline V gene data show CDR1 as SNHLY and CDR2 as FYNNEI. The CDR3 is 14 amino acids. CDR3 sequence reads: CASSVQGGNQPQHF. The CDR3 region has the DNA TGTGCCAGCAGTGTTCAGGGGGGCAATCAGCCCCAGCATTTT.

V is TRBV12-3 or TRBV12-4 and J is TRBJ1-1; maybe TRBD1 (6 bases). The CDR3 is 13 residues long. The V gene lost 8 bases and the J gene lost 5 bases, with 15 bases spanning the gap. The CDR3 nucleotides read TGTGCCAGCTGGGCAGGGGCCCGAACTGAAGCTTTCTTT. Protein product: CASWAGARTEAFF.

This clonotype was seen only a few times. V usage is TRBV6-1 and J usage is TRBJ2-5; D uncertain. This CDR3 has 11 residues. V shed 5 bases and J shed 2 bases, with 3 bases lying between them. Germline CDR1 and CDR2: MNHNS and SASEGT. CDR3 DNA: TGTGCCAGCAGTACTCAAGAGACCCAGTACTTC. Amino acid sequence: CASSTQETQYF.

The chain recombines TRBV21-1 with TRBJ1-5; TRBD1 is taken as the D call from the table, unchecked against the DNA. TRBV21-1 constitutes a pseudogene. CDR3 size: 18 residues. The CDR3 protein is CASSKASPGMRGNQPQHF. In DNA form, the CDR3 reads TGTGCCAGCAGCAAAGCTTCGCCGGGGATGAGAGGCAATCAGCCCCAGCATTTT.

The CDR3 loop is CASSEAETGALYGYTF. The CDR3 nucleotides are TGTGCCAGCAGTGAAGCGGAGACAGGGGCCCTTTATGGCTACACCTTC. This chain joins TRBV2 and TRBJ1-2, with TRBD1 matching over 8 bases. There are 16 residues in the CDR3. After removal of 0 bases from V and 5 bases from J, the junction contained 8 bases not matched to a gene. Germline values: CDR1 SNHLY, CDR2 FYNNEI.

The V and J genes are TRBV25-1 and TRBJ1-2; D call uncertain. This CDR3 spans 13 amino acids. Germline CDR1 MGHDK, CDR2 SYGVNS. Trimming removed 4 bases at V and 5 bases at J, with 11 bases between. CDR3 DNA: TGTGCCAGCAGTGTTTCCGAGTTGTATGGCTACACCTTC. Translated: CASSVSELYGYTF.

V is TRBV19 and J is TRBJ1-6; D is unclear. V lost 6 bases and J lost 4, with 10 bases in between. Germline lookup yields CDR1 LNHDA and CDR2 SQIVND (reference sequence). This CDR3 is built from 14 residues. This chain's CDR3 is CASSAAGYNSPLHF. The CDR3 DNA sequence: TGTGCCAGTAGCGCGGCTGGGTATAATTCACCCCTCCACTTT.